This T cell receptor (beta chain) was recovered during a study of shared clonotypes between healthy human individuals. Here immunoSEQ multiplex PCR was the method, and the copy in TCRdb shows in-frame clones only, minus some. The table records 1,400,000 or so clones, 98% to 99% of them present only once. The CDR3 spans 14 residues. The germline V gene has CDR1 SGHTA and CDR2 FQGNSA. Losses at the gene ends were 5 bases for V and 7 bases for J; bases not matched to a gene: 6. Sample: naive CD4+ T cells sorted from blood. Subset given: CD45RA+ positively selected. The clonotype comes from a young man in good health. The chain combines TRBV7-2 with TRBJ2-1, with 9 bases fitting TRBD2. CDR3 nucleotides: TGTGCCAGCAGCCTTAGCGGGAGCGAGAATGAGCAGTTCTTC. Translating it yields CASSLSGSENEQFF.